These T cell receptor beta chains were read from a single sample in a study of T cell responses to AZD1222 COVID-19 vaccine. This table comes from immunoSEQ multiplex PCR, and its TCRdb copy is limited to in-frame clones, with some not included. Of 95,000 to 100,000 clones listed, roughly 86% are singletons. The material sequenced was peripheral blood, taken 28 days after the second AZD1222 dose. The receptors here all came from an adult who received the AZD1222 COVID-19 vaccine. CDR3s include the opening cysteine and the closing phenylalanine or tryptophan. The D gene is left open where the match is weak. Not every row has a clone size; where given, it reads once, few, many or a size class.

clone size,D gene,V gene,J gene,CDR3 protein,CDR3 DNA
.,.,TRBV29-1,TRBJ1-1,CSADRGLNTEAFF,TGCAGCGCTGACAGAGGGTTGAACACTGAAGCTTTCTTT
.,.,TRBV12-3/TRBV12-4,TRBJ1-3,CASSAVSGNTIYF,TGTGCCAGCTCGGCCGTCTCTGGAAACACCATATATTTT
.,TRBD1,TRBV19,TRBJ1-2,CASSPWDRANYGYTF,TGTGCCAGTAGTCCGTGGGACAGGGCTAACTATGGCTACACCTTC
.,.,TRBV28,TRBJ2-1,CASSLRGPLDEQFF,TGTGCCAGCAGTTTACGGGGACCCTTGGATGAGCAGTTCTTC
.,.,TRBV7-9,TRBJ1-1,CASTLGSTEAFF,TGTGCCAGCACCCTCGGGAGCACTGAAGCTTTCTTT
.,.,TRBV10-2,TRBJ2-1,CASSSIENEQFF,TGCGCCAGCAGTTCAATCGAAAATGAGCAGTTCTTC
.,TRBD1,TRBV9,TRBJ2-2,CASSLATGQGTGELFF,TGTGCCAGCAGCTTAGCGACAGGGCAGGGCACCGGGGAGCTGTTTTTT
.,TRBD1,TRBV6-5,TRBJ2-7,CASQTGQGAYEQYF,TGTGCCAGCCAAACAGGACAGGGGGCTTACGAGCAGTACTTC
.,.,TRBV29-1,TRBJ1-2,CSAPIVPVRSYGYTF,TGCAGCGCTCCAATAGTACCAGTACGAAGCTATGGCTACACCTTC
.,TRBD1,TRBV5-8,TRBJ1-5,CASSGQGIQPQHF,TGTGCCAGCAGCGGACAGGGGATTCAGCCCCAGCATTTT
few,TRBD2,TRBV28,TRBJ2-7,CASSGLAGAATYEQYF,TGTGCCAGCAGCGGACTAGCGGGGGCGGCTACCTACGAGCAGTACTTC
.,.,TRBV30,TRBJ1-1,CAWSWLGRTEAFF,TGTGCCTGGAGCTGGTTAGGGAGGACTGAAGCTTTCTTT
.,.,TRBV10-3,TRBJ2-5,CATGDVESRETQYF,TGTGCCACCGGGGACGTTGAGAGTCGGGAGACCCAGTACTTC
.,TRBD2,TRBV5-1,TRBJ2-2,CASSLGLAANTGELFF,TGCGCCAGCAGCTTGGGACTAGCGGCAAACACCGGGGAGCTGTTTTTT
.,.,TRBV18,TRBJ1-6,CASSRRGGGENSPLHF,TGTGCCAGCTCCCGTAGAGGAGGGGGTGAAAATTCACCCCTCCACTTT
.,TRBD2,TRBV28,TRBJ2-4,CASSSPSGTRRGKNIQYF,TGTGCCAGCAGTTCACCGTCCGGGACTAGGCGGGGCAAAAACATTCAGTACTTC
.,TRBD1,TRBV10-3,TRBJ2-7,CAVQGTGLYEQYF,TGTGCCGTTCAGGGGACAGGTCTCTACGAGCAGTACTTC
.,TRBD2,TRBV28,TRBJ2-1,CAIQRESYNEQFF,TGTGCCATCCAGCGGGAGAGCTACAATGAGCAGTTCTTC
.,TRBD1,TRBV15,TRBJ2-3,CATSRDEVEGASTDTQYF,TGTGCCACCAGCAGAGATGAGGTTGAGGGGGCGAGCACAGATACGCAGTATTTT
.,.,TRBV3-1/TRBV3-2,TRBJ1-3,CASSPGHSGNTIYF,TGTGCCAGCAGCCCGGGACATTCTGGAAACACCATATATTTT
.,TRBD1,TRBV19,TRBJ1-5,CAIAGGAQQPQHF,TGTGCCATAGCAGGGGGCGCACAGCAGCCCCAGCATTTT
.,.,TRBV5-5,TRBJ2-3,CASSLSGVGGTFTDTQYF,TGTGCCAGCAGCCTGAGTGGAGTGGGTGGGACCTTCACAGATACGCAGTATTTT
once,.,TRBV12-3/TRBV12-4,TRBJ1-2,CASSSAGSGGYTF,TGTGCCAGCAGTTCGGCAGGGTCGGGAGGCTACACCTTC
.,.,TRBV2,TRBJ2-7,CASSLDSYEQYF,TGTGCCAGCAGTTTAGACAGCTACGAGCAGTACTTC
.,TRBD1,TRBV7-9,TRBJ2-4,CASSLATGGRDIQYF,TGTGCCAGCAGCTTAGCTACAGGGGGCCGGGACATTCAGTACTTC
.,.,TRBV7-2,TRBJ2-4,CASSSGAKNIQYF,TGTGCCAGCAGCTCAGGGGCCAAAAACATTCAGTACTTC
.,TRBD2,TRBV20-1,TRBJ2-5,CSASGTSGGGETQYF,TGCAGTGCTAGTGGGACTAGCGGGGGGGGAGAGACCCAGTACTTC
once,.,TRBV10-3,TRBJ2-3,CAISGERDFRDTQYF,TGTGCCATCAGTGGTGAAAGGGACTTCCGAGATACGCAGTATTTT
.,TRBD1,TRBV6-5,TRBJ1-3,CASRGQAQSGNTIYF,TGTGCCAGCAGAGGACAGGCGCAGTCTGGAAACACCATATATTTT
.,.,TRBV6-6,TRBJ2-1,CASTLQGRGNEQFF,TGTGCCAGCACCCTCCAGGGGAGGGGCAATGAGCAGTTCTTC
.,.,TRBV4-1,TRBJ2-7,CASSQAGDHPHSYEQYF,TGCGCCAGCAGCCAAGCAGGGGACCATCCACATTCCTACGAGCAGTACTTC
.,TRBD1,TRBV27,TRBJ1-4,CASSKGTGGNEKLFF,TGTGCCAGCAGCAAAGGGACAGGGGGCAATGAAAAACTGTTTTTT
once,.,TRBV15,TRBJ1-2,CATSREGITYYGYTF,TGTGCCACCAGCAGAGAGGGGATTACTTACTATGGCTACACCTTC
.,TRBD2,TRBV29-1,TRBJ2-3,CSVDTLAGESTDTQYF,TGCAGCGTTGATACGTTGGCGGGAGAGAGCACAGATACGCAGTATTTT
once,TRBD1,TRBV19,TRBJ1-5,CASTHLGQGLNQPQHF,TGTGCCAGTACACATTTGGGACAGGGTCTCAATCAGCCCCAGCATTTT
.,TRBD1,TRBV7-2,TRBJ2-7,CASSREDRGLMEQYF,TGTGCCAGCAGTAGGGAGGACAGGGGTTTGATGGAGCAGTACTTC
.,.,TRBV4-1,TRBJ2-5,CASSQGQMGGWEAQYF,TGCGCCAGCAGCCAAGGCCAGATGGGGGGCTGGGAGGCCCAGTACTTC
once,TRBD2,TRBV27,TRBJ2-7,CASSWTSGRASYEQYF,TGTGCCAGCAGTTGGACTAGCGGGAGGGCGTCATACGAGCAGTACTTC
few,.,TRBV27,TRBJ1-1,CASRSPVNTEAFF,TGTGCCAGCAGATCCCCAGTGAACACTGAAGCTTTCTTT
.,.,TRBV6-5,TRBJ1-1,CASRRGSNTEAFF,TGTGCCAGCAGAAGGGGCTCGAACACTGAAGCTTTCTTT
.,.,TRBV19,TRBJ1-4,CASSTSSSTGWRQKLFF,TGTGCCAGTAGTACATCTTCCTCGACAGGATGGCGTCAAAAACTGTTTTTT
.,TRBD1,TRBV10-3,TRBJ1-3,CAIFDRVAGNTIYF,TGTGCCATCTTCGACAGGGTAGCCGGAAACACCATATATTTT
.,.,TRBV27,TRBJ2-1,CASKGANEQFF,TGTGCCAGCAAAGGGGCGAATGAGCAGTTCTTC
.,TRBD1,TRBV27,TRBJ2-1,CASKGTGTGMYEQFF,TGTGCCAGCAAGGGTACCGGGACAGGGATGTATGAGCAGTTCTTC
.,TRBD2,TRBV5-1,TRBJ2-1,CASSLTTSGGIYNEQFF,TGCGCCAGCAGCTTAACCACTAGCGGGGGGATTTACAATGAGCAGTTCTTC
once,.,TRBV2,TRBJ1-2,CASTIRQITNYGYTF,TGTGCCAGCACCATAAGACAGATAACTAACTATGGCTACACCTTC
.,.,TRBV6-5,TRBJ2-1,CASTPTTSSYNEQFF,TGTGCCAGCACCCCAACAACAAGCTCCTACAATGAGCAGTTCTTC
once,.,TRBV7-9,TRBJ1-2,CASSSQGLNYGYTF,TGTGCCAGCAGCTCCCAGGGGTTGAACTATGGCTACACCTTC
.,.,TRBV19,TRBJ1-1,CASGQGFEAFF,TGTGCCAGTGGCCAGGGTTTTGAAGCTTTCTTT
.,TRBD1,TRBV5-1,TRBJ1-4,CASSRRDSDNEKLFF,TGCGCCAGCAGCCGCCGGGACAGTGATAATGAAAAACTGTTTTTT
.,.,TRBV21-1,TRBJ1-2,CASSKVPRGTGDEVNYGYTF,TGTGCCAGCAGCAAAGTTCCACGGGGCACAGGGGACGAGGTAAACTATGGCTACACCTTC
.,.,TRBV29-1,TRBJ1-1,CSVDVGRVFTEAFF,TGCAGCGTTGATGTCGGCAGGGTGTTCACTGAAGCTTTCTTT
.,TRBD1,TRBV19,TRBJ1-1,CASRDRGWRNTEAFF,TGTGCCAGTAGGGACAGGGGGTGGAGGAACACTGAAGCTTTCTTT
.,TRBD2,TRBV18,TRBJ2-2,CASSRPGGPNTGELFF,TGTGCCAGCTCACGACCGGGAGGGCCCAACACCGGGGAGCTGTTTTTT
.,TRBD1,TRBV19,TRBJ2-3,CASSRTGSTDTQYF,TGTGCCAGTAGTCGGACAGGGTCCACAGATACGCAGTATTTT
.,TRBD1,TRBV5-1,TRBJ1-1,CASSTTGTENTEAFF,TGCGCCAGCAGCACGACCGGGACAGAGAACACTGAAGCTTTCTTT
.,TRBD2,TRBV5-3,TRBJ2-7,CARSSPGLAGDYEQYF,TGTGCCAGAAGCTCTCCGGGACTAGCGGGAGACTACGAGCAGTACTTC
.,.,TRBV5-4,TRBJ2-7,CASSLAALLDEQYF,TGTGCCAGCAGCTTGGCCGCCCTGTTGGACGAGCAGTACTTC
.,.,TRBV28,TRBJ1-2,CASSLGGTSNYGYTF,TGTGCCAGCAGTTTGGGGGGGACCTCTAACTATGGCTACACCTTC